These T cell receptor beta chains were read from a single sample in a study of cytotoxic CD8 clonotypes in ibrutinib-treated CLL. Generated by immunoSEQ multiplex PCR, the TCRdb table keeps only in-frame clones and is missing some. This table holds a few hundred thousand clones, about 80% found once. This sample comprised PBMCs, obtained before ibrutinib treatment. These receptors were collected from a human donor with chronic lymphocytic leukemia. CDR3s include the opening cysteine and the closing phenylalanine or tryptophan. The order of the fields is clone size, D gene, V gene, J gene, CDR3 protein, CDR3 DNA. The D gene is left open where the match is weak. Size tells how often a clone was seen (once, few, many) or the class of an expanded clone, and some rows leave it out.

clone_size: -; d_call: TRBD2; v_call: TRBV6-5; j_call: TRBJ2-1; cdr3_aa: CASSSGGNSYNEQFF; cdr3_nt: TGTGCCAGCAGTTCGGGAGGAAACTCCTACAATGAGCAGTTCTTC
clone_size: -; d_call: -; v_call: TRBV7-2; j_call: TRBJ2-1; cdr3_aa: CASSLELTYNEQFF; cdr3_nt: TGTGCCAGCAGCTTGGAGCTTACCTACAATGAGCAGTTCTTC
clone_size: -; d_call: -; v_call: TRBV30; j_call: TRBJ1-1; cdr3_aa: CAWSVRENTEAFF; cdr3_nt: TGTGCCTGGAGTGTACGGGAAAATACTGAAGCTTTCTTT
clone_size: -; d_call: -; v_call: TRBV18; j_call: TRBJ1-1; cdr3_aa: CASSPGQIGIAEAFF; cdr3_nt: TGTGCCAGCTCACCTGGCCAAATTGGGATCGCTGAAGCTTTCTTT
clone_size: once; d_call: TRBD2; v_call: TRBV5-1; j_call: TRBJ2-7; cdr3_aa: CASSLTGTSGSYEQYF; cdr3_nt: TGCGCCAGCAGCTTGACGGGGACTAGCGGGAGCTACGAGCAGTACTTC
clone_size: -; d_call: TRBD2; v_call: TRBV7-6; j_call: TRBJ2-7; cdr3_aa: CASSLGGGGSSYEQYF; cdr3_nt: TGTGCCAGCAGCTTAGGCGGCGGGGGGTCCTCCTACGAGCAGTACTTC
clone_size: -; d_call: -; v_call: TRBV4-3; j_call: TRBJ1-1; cdr3_aa: CASSQRGGRNTEAFF; cdr3_nt: TGCGCCAGCAGCCAAAGGGGGGGCAGGAACACTGAAGCTTTCTTT
clone_size: -; d_call: -; v_call: TRBV19; j_call: TRBJ2-7; cdr3_aa: CASSISTQTYEQYF; cdr3_nt: TGTGCCAGTAGTATTTCAACACAGACTTACGAGCAGTACTTC
clone_size: once; d_call: -; v_call: TRBV7-9; j_call: TRBJ1-1; cdr3_aa: CASSLNRVAPEAFF; cdr3_nt: TGTGCCAGCAGCTTGAACAGGGTAGCCCCTGAAGCTTTCTTT
clone_size: -; d_call: -; v_call: TRBV2; j_call: TRBJ2-1; cdr3_aa: CASPLASSYNEQFF; cdr3_nt: TGTGCCAGCCCCCTAGCGAGCTCCTACAATGAGCAGTTCTTC
clone_size: few; d_call: TRBD1; v_call: TRBV7-9; j_call: TRBJ2-7; cdr3_aa: CASSPRQGPHTYEQYF; cdr3_nt: TGTGCCAGCAGCCCTAGACAGGGCCCTCACACCTACGAGCAGTACTTC
clone_size: -; d_call: -; v_call: TRBV30; j_call: TRBJ1-3; cdr3_aa: CAWSRIAGNTIYF; cdr3_nt: TGTGCCTGGTCCCGGATAGCTGGAAACACCATATATTTT
clone_size: -; d_call: -; v_call: TRBV7-9; j_call: TRBJ2-1; cdr3_aa: CASSLVAEPEQFF; cdr3_nt: TGTGCCAGCAGCTTAGTGGCGGAACCGGAGCAGTTCTTC
clone_size: once; d_call: -; v_call: TRBV9; j_call: TRBJ2-5; cdr3_aa: CASSLGLSQETQYF; cdr3_nt: TGTGCCAGCAGCCTGGGACTCTCGCAGGAGACCCAGTACTTC
clone_size: -; d_call: -; v_call: TRBV19; j_call: TRBJ1-2; cdr3_aa: CASSSEGRVYGYTF; cdr3_nt: TGTGCCAGTAGTTCGGAGGGGCGGGTCTATGGCTACACCTTC
clone_size: -; d_call: -; v_call: TRBV7-6; j_call: TRBJ2-1; cdr3_aa: CASSLKSTTLGNEQFF; cdr3_nt: TGTGCCAGCAGCTTAAAATCGACTACCCTGGGTAATGAGCAGTTCTTC
clone_size: once; d_call: -; v_call: TRBV28; j_call: TRBJ2-1; cdr3_aa: CASSLSAYSGTYNEQFF; cdr3_nt: TGTGCCAGCAGTTTATCTGCTTACAGCGGAACCTACAATGAGCAGTTCTTC
clone_size: -; d_call: -; v_call: TRBV5-6; j_call: TRBJ2-7; cdr3_aa: CASSITGGAYEQYF; cdr3_nt: TGTGCCAGCAGCATTACGGGGGGCGCGTACGAGCAGTACTTC
clone_size: -; d_call: -; v_call: TRBV12-5; j_call: TRBJ2-7; cdr3_aa: CASGLPATGDYRHEDFFGQYF; cdr3_nt: TGTGCTAGTGGTTTGCCCGCGACGGGAGACTACCGCCACGAAGACTTCTTTGGGCAGTACTTC
clone_size: -; d_call: -; v_call: TRBV7-8; j_call: TRBJ1-2; cdr3_aa: CASSLQEDGGYTF; cdr3_nt: TGTGCCAGCAGCCTTCAGGAGGATGGTGGCTACACCTTC
clone_size: -; d_call: -; v_call: TRBV7-2; j_call: TRBJ2-7; cdr3_aa: CASSVEGRLTYEQYF; cdr3_nt: TGTGCCAGCAGCGTAGAGGGGCGGCTTACCTACGAGCAGTACTTC
clone_size: -; d_call: TRBD1; v_call: TRBV6-1; j_call: TRBJ2-2; cdr3_aa: CASSEFGTGRGELFF; cdr3_nt: TGTGCCAGCAGTGAATTCGGGACAGGGCGAGGGGAGCTGTTTTTT
clone_size: -; d_call: -; v_call: TRBV29-1; j_call: TRBJ1-2; cdr3_aa: CSVEGRFGYTF; cdr3_nt: TGCAGCGTTGAAGGCAGGTTTGGCTACACCTTC
clone_size: -; d_call: -; v_call: TRBV6-5; j_call: TRBJ2-7; cdr3_aa: CASSYQGHHYEQYF; cdr3_nt: TGTGCCAGCAGTTACCAGGGACATCACTACGAGCAGTACTTC
clone_size: -; d_call: -; v_call: TRBV9; j_call: TRBJ1-5; cdr3_aa: CASSVGGGNQPQHF; cdr3_nt: TGTGCCAGCAGCGTAGGAGGGGGCAATCAGCCCCAGCATTTT
clone_size: -; d_call: -; v_call: TRBV7-2; j_call: TRBJ2-1; cdr3_aa: CASSLVGVVLQFF; cdr3_nt: TGTGCCAGCAGCTTAGTGGGGGTAGTCCTACAGTTCTTC
clone_size: few; d_call: -; v_call: TRBV5-1; j_call: TRBJ1-1; cdr3_aa: CASSLAGERGETEAFF; cdr3_nt: TGCGCCAGCAGCTTGGCTGGGGAGAGGGGAGAAACTGAAGCTTTCTTT
clone_size: -; d_call: -; v_call: TRBV5-6; j_call: TRBJ1-2; cdr3_aa: CASSLRTSFYYGYTF; cdr3_nt: TGTGCCAGCAGCTTGAGGACATCCTTTTATTATGGCTACACCTTC
clone_size: many; d_call: TRBD2; v_call: TRBV6-5; j_call: TRBJ2-1; cdr3_aa: CASSYSLAGLDEQFF; cdr3_nt: TGTGCCAGCAGTTACTCACTAGCGGGACTGGATGAGCAGTTCTTC
clone_size: -; d_call: TRBD1; v_call: TRBV27; j_call: TRBJ2-7; cdr3_aa: CASSIFDRGRSYEQYF; cdr3_nt: TGTGCCAGCAGTATCTTTGACAGGGGCCGATCCTACGAGCAGTACTTC
clone_size: -; d_call: -; v_call: TRBV28; j_call: TRBJ1-2; cdr3_aa: CASSRTDYGYTF; cdr3_nt: TGTGCCAGCAGTCGGACTGACTATGGCTACACCTTC
clone_size: -; d_call: -; v_call: TRBV7-9; j_call: TRBJ1-4; cdr3_aa: CASSLGLGSHEKLFF; cdr3_nt: TGTGCCAGCAGCCTAGGCTTGGGGAGTCACGAAAAACTGTTTTTT
clone_size: -; d_call: -; v_call: TRBV6-5; j_call: TRBJ2-7; cdr3_aa: CASSRDSYYEQYF; cdr3_nt: TGTGCCAGCAGCCGCGACAGCTACTACGAGCAGTACTTC